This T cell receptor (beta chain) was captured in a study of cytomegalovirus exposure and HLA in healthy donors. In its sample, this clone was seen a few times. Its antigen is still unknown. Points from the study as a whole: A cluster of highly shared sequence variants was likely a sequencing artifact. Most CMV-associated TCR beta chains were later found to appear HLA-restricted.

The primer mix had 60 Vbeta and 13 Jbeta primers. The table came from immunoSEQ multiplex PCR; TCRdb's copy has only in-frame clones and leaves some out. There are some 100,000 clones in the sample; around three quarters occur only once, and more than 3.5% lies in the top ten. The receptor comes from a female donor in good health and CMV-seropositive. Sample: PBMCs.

In DNA form, the CDR3 reads TGTGCCAGCTCACCCGGGACAGGGCCCCCCTACGAGCAGTACTTC. The encoded protein is CASSPGTGPPYEQYF. V and J are TRBV18 and TRBJ2-7, with TRBD1 identical over 9 bases. The CDR3 consists of 15 residues. The germline gives CDR1 KGHSH, CDR2 LQKENI. The trim removed 3 bases at V and 2 bases at J, leaving 5 bases unmatched.